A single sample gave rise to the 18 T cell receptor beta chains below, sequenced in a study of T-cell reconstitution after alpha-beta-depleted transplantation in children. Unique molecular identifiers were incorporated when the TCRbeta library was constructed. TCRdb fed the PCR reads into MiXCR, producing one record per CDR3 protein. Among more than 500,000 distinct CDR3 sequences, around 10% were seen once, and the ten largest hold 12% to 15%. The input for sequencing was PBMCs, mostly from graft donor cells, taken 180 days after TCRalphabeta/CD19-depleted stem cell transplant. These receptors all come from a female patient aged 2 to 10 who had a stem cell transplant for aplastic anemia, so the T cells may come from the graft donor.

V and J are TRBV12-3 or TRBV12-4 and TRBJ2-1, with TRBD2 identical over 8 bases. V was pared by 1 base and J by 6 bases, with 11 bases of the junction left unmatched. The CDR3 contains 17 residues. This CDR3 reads CASSLGAGDGLRNEQFF. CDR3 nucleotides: TGTGCCAGCAGTTTAGGAGCGGGAGATGGACTACGCAATGAGCAGTTCTTC.

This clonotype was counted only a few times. As DNA, the CDR3 is TGTGCCAGCAGTGCAGGGGGCTGGTCCAAAAACATTCAGTACTTC. It encodes CASSAGGWSKNIQYF. The gene calls are TRBV25-1 and TRBJ2-4, with 8 bases that match TRBD1. Germline assignment: CDR1 MGHDK and CDR2 SYGVNS. Trimming cost V 4 bases and J 2 bases; bases outside gene matches: 4. The CDR3 is 15 residues long.

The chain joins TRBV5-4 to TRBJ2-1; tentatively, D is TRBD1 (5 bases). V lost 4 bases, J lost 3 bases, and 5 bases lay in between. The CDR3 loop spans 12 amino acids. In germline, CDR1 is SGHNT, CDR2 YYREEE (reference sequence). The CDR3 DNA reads TGTGCCAGCAGCACAGGCTACAATGAGCAGTTCTTC. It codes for CASSTGYNEQFF.

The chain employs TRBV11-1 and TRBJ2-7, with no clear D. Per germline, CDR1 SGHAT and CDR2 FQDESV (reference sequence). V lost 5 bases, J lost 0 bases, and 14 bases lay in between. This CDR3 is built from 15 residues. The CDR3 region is CASSLPGPSSYEQYF. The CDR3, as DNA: TGTGCCAGCAGCCTACCGGGCCCTAGCTCCTACGAGCAGTACTTC.

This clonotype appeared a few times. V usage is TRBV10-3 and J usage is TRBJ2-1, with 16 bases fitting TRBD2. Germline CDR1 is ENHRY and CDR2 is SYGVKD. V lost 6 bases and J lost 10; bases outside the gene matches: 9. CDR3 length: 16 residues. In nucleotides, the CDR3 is TGTGCCATCAGGGGGACTAGCGGGAGGGCGGTGGAGGAGCAGTTCTTC. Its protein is CAIRGTSGRAVEEQFF.

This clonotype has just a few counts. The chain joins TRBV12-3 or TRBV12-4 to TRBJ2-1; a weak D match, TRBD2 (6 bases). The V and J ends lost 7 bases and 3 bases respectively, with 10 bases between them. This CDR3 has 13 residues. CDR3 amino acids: CASTLGGYNEQFF. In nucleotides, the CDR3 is TGTGCCAGCACCCTGGGGGGCTACAATGAGCAGTTCTTC.

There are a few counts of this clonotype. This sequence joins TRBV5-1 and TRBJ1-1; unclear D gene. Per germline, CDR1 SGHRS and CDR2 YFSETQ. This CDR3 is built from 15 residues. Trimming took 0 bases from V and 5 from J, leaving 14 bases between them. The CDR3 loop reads CASSLGWRGMTEAFF. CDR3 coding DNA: TGCGCCAGCAGCTTGGGGTGGCGTGGAATGACTGAAGCTTTCTTT. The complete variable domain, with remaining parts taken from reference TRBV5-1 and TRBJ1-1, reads KAGVTQTPRYLIKTRGQQVTLSCSPISGHRSVSWYQQTPGQGLQFLFEYFSETQRNKGNFPGRFSGRQFSNSRSEMNVSTLELGDSALYLCASSLGWRGMTEAFFGQGTRLTVV.

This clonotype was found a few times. CDR3 amino acids: CASSQAQRAPQHF. CDR3 DNA: TGCGCCAGCAGCCAAGCCCAGAGGGCGCCCCAGCATTTT. This rearrangement joins TRBV4-3 to TRBJ1-5; unclear D gene. Trimming shortened V by 1 base and J by 9 bases, and 10 bases separated the two germline ends. Germline V gene sequence: CDR1 LGHNA, CDR2 YSLEER. The CDR3 totals 13 residues.

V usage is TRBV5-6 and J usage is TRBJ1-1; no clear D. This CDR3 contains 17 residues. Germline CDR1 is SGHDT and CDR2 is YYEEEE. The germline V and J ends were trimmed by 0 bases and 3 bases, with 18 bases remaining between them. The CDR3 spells CASSLEGWLLWDTEAFF. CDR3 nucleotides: TGTGCCAGCAGCTTGGAAGGTTGGCTGCTGTGGGACACTGAAGCTTTCTTT.

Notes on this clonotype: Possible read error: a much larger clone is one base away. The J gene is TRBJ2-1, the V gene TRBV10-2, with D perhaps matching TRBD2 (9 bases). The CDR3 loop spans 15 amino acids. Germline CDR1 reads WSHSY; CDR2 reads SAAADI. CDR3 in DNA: TGCGCCAGCAGGGACAGGGCGGGAGGGGACAATGGGCAGTTCTTC. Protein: CASRDRAGGDNGQFF.

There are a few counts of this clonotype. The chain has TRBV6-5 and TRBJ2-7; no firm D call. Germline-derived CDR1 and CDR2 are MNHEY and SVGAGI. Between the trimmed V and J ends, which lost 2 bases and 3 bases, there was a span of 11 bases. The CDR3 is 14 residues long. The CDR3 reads CASSYGLRSYEQYF. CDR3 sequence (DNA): TGTGCCAGCAGTTACGGTCTTAGGAGCTACGAGCAGTACTTC.

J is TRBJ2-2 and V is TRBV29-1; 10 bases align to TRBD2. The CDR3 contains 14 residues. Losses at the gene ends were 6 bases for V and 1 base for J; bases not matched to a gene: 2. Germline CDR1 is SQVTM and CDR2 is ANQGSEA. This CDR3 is CSVASGGNTGELFF. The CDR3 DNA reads TGCAGCGTGGCTAGCGGGGGGAACACCGGGGAGCTGTTTTTT.

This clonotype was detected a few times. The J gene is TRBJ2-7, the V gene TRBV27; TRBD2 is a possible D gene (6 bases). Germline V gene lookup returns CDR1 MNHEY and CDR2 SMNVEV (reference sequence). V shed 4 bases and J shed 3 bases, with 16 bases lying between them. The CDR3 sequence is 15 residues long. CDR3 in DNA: TGTGCCAGCAGTTCCGGCGGAGTGGGAGGCTACGAGCAGTACTTC. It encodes CASSSGGVGGYEQYF.

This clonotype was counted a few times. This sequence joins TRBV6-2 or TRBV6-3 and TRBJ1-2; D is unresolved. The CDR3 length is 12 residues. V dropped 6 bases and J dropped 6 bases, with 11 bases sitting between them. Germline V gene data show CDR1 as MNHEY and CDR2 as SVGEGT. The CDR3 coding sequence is TGTGCCAGCAGGATCAACAGAAATGGCTACACCTTC. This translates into CASRINRNGYTF.

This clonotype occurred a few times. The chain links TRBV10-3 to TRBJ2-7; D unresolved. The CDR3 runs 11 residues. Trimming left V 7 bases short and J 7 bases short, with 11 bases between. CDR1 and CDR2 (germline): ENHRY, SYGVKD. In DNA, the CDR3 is TGTGCCATCATCCTCCTACGGGAGCAGTACGTC. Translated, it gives CAIILLREQYV.

CDR3 in amino acids: CAFSPYRWTQGVQETQYF. The CDR3 DNA reads as TGTGCCTTCAGTCCTTACAGGTGGACACAGGGCGTCCAAGAGACCCAGTACTTC. The chain is built from TRBV11-2 and TRBJ2-5, with a possible D match to TRBD1 (6 bases). There are 18 residues in the CDR3. With 11 bases removed from V and 1 base from J, the gap between germline ends came to 29 bases. Germline values: CDR1 SGHAT, CDR2 FQNNGV.

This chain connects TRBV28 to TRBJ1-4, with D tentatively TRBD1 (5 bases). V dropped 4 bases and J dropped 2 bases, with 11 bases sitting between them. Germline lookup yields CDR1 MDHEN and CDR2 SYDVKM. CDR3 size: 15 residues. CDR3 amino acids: CASSYLGTTNEKLFF. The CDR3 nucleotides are TGTGCCAGCAGTTACCTCGGGACGACTAATGAAAAACTGTTTTTT.

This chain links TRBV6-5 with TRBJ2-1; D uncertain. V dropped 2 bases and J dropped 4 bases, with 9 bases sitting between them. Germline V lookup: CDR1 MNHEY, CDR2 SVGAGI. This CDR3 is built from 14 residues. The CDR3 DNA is TGTGCCAGCAGTTACAGGGAAAAATACAATGAGCAGTTCTTC. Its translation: CASSYREKYNEQFF.